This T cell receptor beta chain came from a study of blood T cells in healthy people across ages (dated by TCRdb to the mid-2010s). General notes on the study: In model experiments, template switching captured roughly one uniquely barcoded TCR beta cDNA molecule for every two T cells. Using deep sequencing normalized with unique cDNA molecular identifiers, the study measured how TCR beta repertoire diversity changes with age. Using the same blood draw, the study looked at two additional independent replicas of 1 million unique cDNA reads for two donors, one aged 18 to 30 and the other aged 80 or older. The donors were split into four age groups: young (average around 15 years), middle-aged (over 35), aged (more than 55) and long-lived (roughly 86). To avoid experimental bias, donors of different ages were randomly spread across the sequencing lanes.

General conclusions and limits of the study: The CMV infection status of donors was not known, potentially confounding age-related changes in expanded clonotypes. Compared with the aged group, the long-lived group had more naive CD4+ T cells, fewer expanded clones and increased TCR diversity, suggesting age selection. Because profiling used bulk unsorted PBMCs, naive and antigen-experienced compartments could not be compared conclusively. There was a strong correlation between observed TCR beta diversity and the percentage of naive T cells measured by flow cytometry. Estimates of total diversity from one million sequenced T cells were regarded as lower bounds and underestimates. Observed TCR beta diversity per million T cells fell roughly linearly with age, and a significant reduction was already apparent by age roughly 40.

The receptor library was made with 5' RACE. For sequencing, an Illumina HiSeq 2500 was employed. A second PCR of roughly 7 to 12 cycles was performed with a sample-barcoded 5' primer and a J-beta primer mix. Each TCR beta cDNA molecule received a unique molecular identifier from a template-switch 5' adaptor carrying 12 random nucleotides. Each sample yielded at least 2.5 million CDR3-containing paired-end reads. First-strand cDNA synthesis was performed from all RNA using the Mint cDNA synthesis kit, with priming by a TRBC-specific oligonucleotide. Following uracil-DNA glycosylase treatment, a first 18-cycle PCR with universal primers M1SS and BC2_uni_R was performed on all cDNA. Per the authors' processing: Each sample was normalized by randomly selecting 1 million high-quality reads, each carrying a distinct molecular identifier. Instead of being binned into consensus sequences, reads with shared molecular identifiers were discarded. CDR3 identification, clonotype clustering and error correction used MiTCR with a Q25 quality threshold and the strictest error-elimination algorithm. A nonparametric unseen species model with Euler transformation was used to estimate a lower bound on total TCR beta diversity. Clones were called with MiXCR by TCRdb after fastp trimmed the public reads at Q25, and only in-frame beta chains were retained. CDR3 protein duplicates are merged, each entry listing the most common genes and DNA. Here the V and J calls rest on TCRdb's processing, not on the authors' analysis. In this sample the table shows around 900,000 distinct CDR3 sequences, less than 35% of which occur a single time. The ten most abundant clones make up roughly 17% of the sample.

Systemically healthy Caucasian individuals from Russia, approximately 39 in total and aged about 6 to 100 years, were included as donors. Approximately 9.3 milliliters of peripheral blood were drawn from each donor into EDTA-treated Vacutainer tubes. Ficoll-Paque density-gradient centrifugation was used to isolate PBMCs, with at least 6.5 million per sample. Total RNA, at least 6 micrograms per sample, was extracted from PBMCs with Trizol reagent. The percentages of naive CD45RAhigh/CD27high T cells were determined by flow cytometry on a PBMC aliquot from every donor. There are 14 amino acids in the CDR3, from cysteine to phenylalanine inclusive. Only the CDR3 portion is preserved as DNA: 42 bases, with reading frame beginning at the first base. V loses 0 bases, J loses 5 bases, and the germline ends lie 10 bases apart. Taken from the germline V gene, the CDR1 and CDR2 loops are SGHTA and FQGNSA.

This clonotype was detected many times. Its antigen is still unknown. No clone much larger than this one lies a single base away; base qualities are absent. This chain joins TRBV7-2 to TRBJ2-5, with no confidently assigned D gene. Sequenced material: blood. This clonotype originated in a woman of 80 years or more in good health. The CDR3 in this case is CASSLAPVSETQYF. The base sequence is TGTGCCAGCAGCTTAGCGCCTGTGAGTGAGACCCAGTACTTC. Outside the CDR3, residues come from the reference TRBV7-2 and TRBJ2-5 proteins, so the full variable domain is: GAGVSQSPSNKVTEKGKDVELRCDPISGHTALYWYRQSLGQGLEFLIYFQGNSAPDKSGLPSDRFSAERTGGSVSTLTIQRTQQEDSAVYLCASSLAPVSETQYFGPGTRLLVL.